These T cell receptor beta chains were read from a single sample in a study of cytomegalovirus exposure and HLA in healthy donors. Assay used: immunoSEQ multiplex PCR; TCRdb lists only in-frame clones, some missing. The repertoire holds 150,000 to 200,000 clones, with about 89% as singletons. Sequenced input: PBMCs. These receptor sequences come from a man younger than 35 in good health and CMV-seropositive. The CDR3 runs from the conserved cysteine through the conserved F or W. A D gene is named only where the DNA matches it firmly. Some rows mark clone size as missing; the rest say once, few, many or name a class of expanded clone.

v_call	j_call	clone_size	d_call	cdr3_nt	cdr3_aa
TRBV9	TRBJ1-1	.	TRBD1	TGTGCCAGTGCCAGGGGGCAAGAAGCTTTCTTT	CASARGQEAFF
TRBV27	TRBJ2-7	.	.	TGTGCCAGCAGTCCTACCCAGGGTAGGTACGAGCAGTACTTC	CASSPTQGRYEQYF
TRBV7-3	TRBJ2-1	.	TRBD2	TGTGCCAGCAGCCCCGGACTAGCGGGGCTGTACAATGAGCAGTTCTTC	CASSPGLAGLYNEQFF
TRBV6-5	TRBJ2-5	.	.	TGTGCCAGCAGCCGCGGACAGATAGAGACCCAGTACTTC	CASSRGQIETQYF
TRBV28	TRBJ2-7	.	.	TGTGCCAGCAGCTCGTCCTGGAGGGGCCCCTACGAGCAGTACTTC	CASSSSWRGPYEQYF
TRBV6-5	TRBJ2-7	.	TRBD2	TGTGCCAGCAGTTACGGGGGGGGCTCCTACGAGCAGTACTTC	CASSYGGGSYEQYF
TRBV15	TRBJ1-4	.	.	TGTGCCACCAGCAGAGAGGGGGCAGCTAATGAAAAACTGTTTTTT	CATSREGAANEKLFF
TRBV19	TRBJ2-7	many	TRBD2	TGTGCCAGTAGTTCAATAGCGGGAGCCTTCGCCTCCTACGAGCAGTACTTC	CASSSIAGAFASYEQYF
TRBV6-5	TRBJ2-2	.	.	TGTGCCAGCAGTCACAACCCGTCGGGGGAGCTGTTTTTT	CASSHNPSGELFF
TRBV15	TRBJ1-2	.	.	TGTGCCACCAGCGACAGCTCTAACTATGGCTACACCTTC	CATSDSSNYGYTF
TRBV7-3	TRBJ2-3	.	TRBD2	TGTGCCAGCAGCGAAGGACTAGCGGGAGTAACAGATACGCAGTATTTT	CASSEGLAGVTDTQYF
TRBV7-2	TRBJ2-7	.	.	TGTGCCAGCAGCGGTCGGGACATGATAAGGTCGTACTTC	CASSGRDMIRSYF
TRBV27	TRBJ2-1	.	TRBD2	TGTGCCAGCAGTTTAGTAGCGGGAGGTGAGCAGTTCTTC	CASSLVAGGEQFF
TRBV6-6	TRBJ2-7	.	.	TGTGCCAGCAGCCTCCCGGGTTCCTACGAGCAGTACTTC	CASSLPGSYEQYF
TRBV7-9	TRBJ1-2	.	.	TGTGCCAGCAGCCCACCCGTGTCCGGGAGGACCGGCTACACCTTC	CASSPPVSGRTGYTF
TRBV29-1	TRBJ2-3	.	.	TGCAGCGTACCTCGGGCGGGTGGGGATACGCAGTATTTT	CSVPRAGGDTQYF
TRBV14	TRBJ2-7	.	TRBD2	TGTGCCAGCAGCCCCCTGACGGGGGGGCCTAGGGAGCAGTACTTC	CASSPLTGGPREQYF
TRBV5-1	TRBJ1-2	.	.	TGCGCCAGCAGCTTGGTTGGCAGTAACTATGGCTACACCTTC	CASSLVGSNYGYTF
TRBV5-1	TRBJ1-4	.	TRBD1	TGCGCCAGCAGCTCCCGGGGGCCGGCTGGCAGGGGGAGGATTGAAAAACTGTTTTTT	CASSSRGPAGRGRIEKLFF
TRBV2	TRBJ1-5	.	.	TGTGCCAGCAGCCTAAGGGGGCAGCCCCAGCATTTT	CASSLRGQPQHF
TRBV15	TRBJ1-6	.	.	TGTGCCACCAGCAGAGACCATACTAGGACAGCTAATAATTCACCCCTCCACTTT	CATSRDHTRTANNSPLHF
TRBV6-1	TRBJ1-4	.	.	TGTGCCAGCAGGAGGGAGGGGAAACTGTTTTTT	CASRREGKLFF